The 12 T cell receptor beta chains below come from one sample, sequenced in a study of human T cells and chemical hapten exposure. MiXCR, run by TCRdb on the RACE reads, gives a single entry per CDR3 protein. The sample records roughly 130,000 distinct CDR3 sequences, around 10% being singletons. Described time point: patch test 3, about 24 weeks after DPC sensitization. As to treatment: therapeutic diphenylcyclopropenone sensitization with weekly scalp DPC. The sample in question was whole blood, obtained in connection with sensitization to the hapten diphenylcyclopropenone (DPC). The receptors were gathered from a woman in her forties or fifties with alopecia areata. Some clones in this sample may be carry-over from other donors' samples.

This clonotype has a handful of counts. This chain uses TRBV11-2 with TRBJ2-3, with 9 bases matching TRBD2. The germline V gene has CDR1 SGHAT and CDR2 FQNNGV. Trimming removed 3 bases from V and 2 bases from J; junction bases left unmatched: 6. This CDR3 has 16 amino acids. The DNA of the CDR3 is TGTGCCAGCAGCTTCTCCAGCGGGGGGTTCACAGATACGCAGTATTTT. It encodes CASSFSSGGFTDTQYF.

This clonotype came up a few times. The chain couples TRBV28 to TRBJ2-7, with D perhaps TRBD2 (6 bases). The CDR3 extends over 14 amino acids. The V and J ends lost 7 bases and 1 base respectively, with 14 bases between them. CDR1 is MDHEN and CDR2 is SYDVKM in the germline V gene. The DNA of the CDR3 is TGTGCCAGCACTCCACCGGGACTGTCCTACGAGCAGTACTTC. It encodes CASTPPGLSYEQYF. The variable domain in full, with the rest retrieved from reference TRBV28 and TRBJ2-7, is DVKVTQSSRYLVKRTGEKVFLECVQDMDHENMFWYRQDPGLGLRLIYFSYDVKMKEKGDIPEGYSVSREKKERFSLILESASTNQTSMYLCASTPPGLSYEQYFGPGTRLTVT.

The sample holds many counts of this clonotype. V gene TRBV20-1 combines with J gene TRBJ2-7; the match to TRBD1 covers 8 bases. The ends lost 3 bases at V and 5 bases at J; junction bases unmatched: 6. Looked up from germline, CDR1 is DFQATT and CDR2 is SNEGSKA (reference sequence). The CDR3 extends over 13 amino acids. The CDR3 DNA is TGCAGTGCTAGGGCAGGGGGCGCGGACGAGCAGTACTTC. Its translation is CSARAGGADEQYF.

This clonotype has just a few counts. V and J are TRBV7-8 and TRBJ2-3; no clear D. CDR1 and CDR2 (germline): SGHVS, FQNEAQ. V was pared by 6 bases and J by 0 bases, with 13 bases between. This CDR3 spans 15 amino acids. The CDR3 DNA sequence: TGTGCCAGCAGTTCCGGACGAGTAAGCACAGATACGCAGTATTTT. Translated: CASSSGRVSTDTQYF. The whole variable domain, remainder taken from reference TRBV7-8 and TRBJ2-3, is GAGVSQSPRYKVAKRGQDVALRCDPISGHVSLFWYQQALGQGPEFLTYFQNEAQLDKSGLPSDRFFAERPEGSVSTLKIQRTQQEDSAVYLCASSSGRVSTDTQYFGPGTRLTVL.

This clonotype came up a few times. The CDR3 loop reads CASSERGTPNTEAFF. For the CDR3, the DNA is TGCGCCAGCAGTGAGAGGGGCACGCCGAACACTGAAGCTTTCTTT. The rearrangement joins TRBV10-1 to TRBJ1-1; TRBD1 is a possible D gene (5 bases). The CDR3 sequence is 15 residues long. With 2 bases removed from V and 1 base from J, the gap between germline ends came to 11 bases. Germline CDR1 WNHNN, CDR2 SYGVQD (reference sequence).

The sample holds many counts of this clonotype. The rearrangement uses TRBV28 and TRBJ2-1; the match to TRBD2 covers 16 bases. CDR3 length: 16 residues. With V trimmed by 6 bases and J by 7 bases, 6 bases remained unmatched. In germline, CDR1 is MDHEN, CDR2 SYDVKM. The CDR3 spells CASRRGTSGRGNEQFF. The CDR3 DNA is TGTGCCAGCAGAAGGGGGACTAGCGGGAGGGGGAATGAGCAGTTCTTC. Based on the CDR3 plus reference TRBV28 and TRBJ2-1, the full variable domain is DVKVTQSSRYLVKRTGEKVFLECVQDMDHENMFWYRQDPGLGLRLIYFSYDVKMKEKGDIPEGYSVSREKKERFSLILESASTNQTSMYLCASRRGTSGRGNEQFFGPGTRLTVL.

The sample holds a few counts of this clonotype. CDR3 coding DNA: TGTGCCAGCAGTTACCCAGGACAGAGAGGCTACACCTTC. This codes for CASSYPGQRGYTF. The rearrangement links TRBV6-5 to TRBJ1-2; D perhaps matches TRBD1 (6 bases). The CDR3 spans 13 residues. V was pared by 2 bases and J by 8 bases, with 12 bases between. CDR1 is MNHEY, CDR2 SVGAGI, per germline.

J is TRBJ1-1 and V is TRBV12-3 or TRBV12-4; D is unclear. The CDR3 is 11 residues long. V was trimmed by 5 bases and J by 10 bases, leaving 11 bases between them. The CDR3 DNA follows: TGTGCCAGCAGTGCAGGAGGATCAGCTTTCTTT. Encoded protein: CASSAGGSAFF.

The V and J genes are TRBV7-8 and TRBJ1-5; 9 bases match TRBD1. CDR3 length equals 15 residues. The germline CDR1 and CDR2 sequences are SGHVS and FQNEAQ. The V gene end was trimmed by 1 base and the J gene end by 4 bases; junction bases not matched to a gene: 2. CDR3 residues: CASSLGTGVNQPQHF. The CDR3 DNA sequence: TGTGCCAGCAGCTTAGGGACAGGGGTAAATCAGCCCCAGCATTTT.

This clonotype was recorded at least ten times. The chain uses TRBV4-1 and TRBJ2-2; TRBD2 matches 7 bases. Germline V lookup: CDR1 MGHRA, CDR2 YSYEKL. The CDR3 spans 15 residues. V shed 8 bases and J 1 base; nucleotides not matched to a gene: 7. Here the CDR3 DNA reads TGCGCCAGCGCTAGCGGCGACCAGAACACCGGGGAGCTGTTTTTT. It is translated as CASASGDQNTGELFF.

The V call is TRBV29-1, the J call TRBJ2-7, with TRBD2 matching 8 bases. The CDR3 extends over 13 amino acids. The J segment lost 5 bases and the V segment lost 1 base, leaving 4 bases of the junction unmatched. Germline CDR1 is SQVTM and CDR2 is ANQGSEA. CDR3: CSVEGGRIDEQYF. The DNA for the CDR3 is TGCAGCGTTGAAGGCGGGAGGATCGACGAGCAGTACTTC.

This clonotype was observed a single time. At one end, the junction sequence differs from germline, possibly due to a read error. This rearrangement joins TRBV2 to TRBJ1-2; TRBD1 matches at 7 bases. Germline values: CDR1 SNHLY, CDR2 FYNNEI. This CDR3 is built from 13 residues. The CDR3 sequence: CASSAGGDYGHTF. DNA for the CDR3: TGTGCCAGCAGTGCAGGGGGGGACTATGGCCACACCTTC.